This T cell receptor (beta chain) was sequenced in a study of immune cell composition in non-small cell lung cancer (TCRdb year 2017). A note on the overall study: Histologic subtype, mostly lung adenocarcinoma or squamous cell carcinoma, was determined with H&E together with p63, CK5, Napsin A and TTF-1 immunohistochemistry. Several tumour specimens with TCR-beta data were rare histological subtypes and were excluded from the subtype comparisons. For supplementary cohort #1, made up of 10 to 11 lung adenocarcinoma cases, paired tumour/lung TCR-beta sequencing was done and TIL populations were generated so that tumour reactivity could be assessed. Using Adaptive Biotechnologies, the researchers ran TCR-beta sequencing on fewer than 40 paired NSCLC tumour and non-adjacent lung specimens, along with around 25 tumour-only specimens.

Normal lung samples came from the same patient and were non-adjacent lung tissue collected as far from the tumour as possible, with a minimum distance of 3 cm. Genomic DNA was extracted with the QIAamp DNA kit from frozen aliquots of unsorted single-cell suspensions. Tissues arrived within 2 hours after resection and were immediately processed into single-cell suspensions. Tissue was broken up mechanically, digested enzymatically with DNase I, collagenase I and hyaluronidase for 25 to 35 minutes at 37 degrees C, and then filtered and RBC-lysed. A two-step multiplex PCR amplified TCR-beta CDR3 regions from genomic DNA, and the second step of the PCR added Illumina-compatible adaptors. As a commercial immunoSEQ service, TCR-beta immunosequencing was carried out on an Illumina platform. Concerning the study's data processing: Repertoires were described by productive clonality and by Top 10 Clones, which is the percentage of T-cell templates coming from the ten most frequent sequences. Productive clonality ranged from 0 to 1, with 1 indicating a monoclonal population. Tumour-associated clones were defined as sequences comprising at least 0.1% of tumour T-cell templates but absent from matched non-adjacent lung, identified via log10 scatter plots. Analyses were done in GraphPad Prism7 and R, with Student's t-tests for two-group comparisons, ANOVA for stages, and linear regression for relationships. In its TCRdb copy, this immuneACCESS table keeps in-frame sequences only and misses some clones. Where compared with another copy, unresolved V genes explain less than half of these, and the others have no known cause. V and J calls and clone size are given by that table; D and trimming were obtained from the DNA. The table for this sample lists under 3,500 clones; around 69% of them were counted only once. In total, the top ten clones hold more than 12% of the sample.

Reading from cysteine to phenylalanine, the CDR3 counts 16 amino acids. Solely the CDR3 DNA is kept, with 48 bases framed from the first base. The germline V gene gives CDR1 as MNHNS and CDR2 as SASEGT. V loses 1 base, J loses 3 bases, and the germline ends lie 13 bases apart. Study-wide conclusions, independent of this receptor: Nearly half of NSCLC cases had tumour-associated clones >0.5%, with roughly 76% of squamous carcinomas showing such clones compared with approximately 34% of adenocarcinomas. The reactivity cohort included only around ten cases, and whether tumour-reactive clones share sequences with the dominant in vivo tumour-associated clones was not shown. No significant correlation was found between tumour TCR-beta clonality and smoking pack-years. In ten to eleven adenocarcinoma cases, maximal tumour-associated clone frequency correlated strongly with TIL tumour reactivity, whereas overall clonality did not.

This clone was detected a few times. There is no known antigen for this receptor. No quality values exist for individual bases; no much larger clone is one base distant. These same records also appear under a second study, on CD4 T cells in lung cancer. According to the second study: To find responses to candidate mutation-encoded neoepitopes, the study screened blood T cells from NSCLC patients and isolated neoantigen-specific CD4+ T-cell clones and TCRs. Tumor and non-adjacent lung tissue were obtained from a few patients undergoing curative-intent resections for stage I-III non-small cell lung cancer. Lung adenocarcinoma or squamous cell carcinoma was present in the resected patients, who were aged 60 to 69 at blood donation and were mostly former smokers. Treatments received by the patients before blood donation included platinum chemotherapy, and some patients received nivolumab or pembrolizumab. Some blood-derived responses might reflect in vitro priming of naive T cells or cross-reactivity rather than memory responses to the cancer. The frequency of neoantigen-specific clonotypes in tumor resections, non-adjacent lung and cultured T-cell products was tracked by TCRB deep sequencing. TCRB sequence data were analyzed using the kit provider's software, and tumor enrichment of clonotype templates was assessed with Fisher's exact test.

Here the chain combines TRBV6-1 and TRBJ1-5; a weak D assignment points to TRBD1 (5 bases agree). The TCR sequence derives from a human donor with non-small cell lung cancer. The sequencing input was non-adjacent lung tissue. CDR3 loop: CASSEGVGRANQPQHF. The nucleotide sequence is given as TGTGCCAGCAGTGAAGGTGTTGGCAGGGCCAATCAGCCCCAGCATTTT.